The source of this TCR beta chain is a study of regulatory dendritic cells for organ transplantation. V was trimmed by 1 base and J by 1 base, leaving 13 bases between them. The CDR3 extends over 16 amino acids. Germline CDR1 and CDR2: SGDLS and YYNGEE. Repertoires were generated with immunoSEQ multiplex PCR, while TCRdb's copy carries only in-frame clones and drops some. The top ten clones hold around 0.22% of a sample with approximately 12,000 clones, roughly 91% of them seen once. As to this clone: Its antigen is not known.

CFSE-labeled sorted T cells met regulatory or mature dendritic cells for four to five days. Broader study findings: Memory T cells were less diverse than naive, with memory CD8+ most oligoclonal.

The TCR originated in a human donor in good health. The rearrangement links TRBV9 to TRBJ2-3; possible D gene TRBD2, 5 bases. The sequenced material came from naive CD8+ T cells from blood cultured with regulatory dendritic cells. Regarding subset: CD45RA+ naive T cells. CDR3 amino acids: CASSVSASRRTDTQYF. CDR3 coding DNA: TGTGCCAGCAGCGTATCGGCTAGCAGACGCACAGATACGCAGTATTTT. The whole variable domain, remainder taken from reference TRBV9 and TRBJ2-3, is DSGVTQTPKHLITATGQRVTLRCSPRSGDLSVYWYQQSLDQGLQFLIQYYNGEERAKGNILERFSAQQFPDLHSELNLSSLELGDSALYFCASSVSASRRTDTQYFGPGTRLTVL.